This T cell receptor beta chain was sequenced for a study of cytomegalovirus exposure and HLA in healthy donors (dated by TCRdb to about 2017). General notes on the study: A later analysis indicated that the roughly 120 validation repertoires were generated on the platform also employed for the 666 repertoires of the first cohort. The aim of the study was to test whether cataloging public T cell receptors could identify signatures of past pathogen exposure. Along with the approximately 620-subject first cohort, a separate validation cohort of over 90 different subjects was used. The study combined high-throughput TCR immunosequencing, statistical association of individual TCRs with disease status, and machine learning to predict cytomegalovirus infection status.

Remarks on this clone: Its antigen specificity is not known. No base qualities exist here, and no much larger clone lies one base off it.

The donors were included in the validation cohort of 120 subjects, a group kept apart from the approximately 650-subject first cohort. The full study reports these points: The authors suggested that the approach could potentially be generalized to other disease states and immunological phenotypes. In a later analysis, TCRs clustered in the first cohort were found to also tend to co-occur in the approximately 110 validation repertoires, with approximately 93% of cluster scores above 0. The study gave a list of over 150 TCR beta chains associated with cytomegalovirus. In both the original and validation cohorts, the classifier was reported to diagnose cytomegalovirus status with high specificity and sensitivity. A later analysis had no HLA typing for the validation cohort, so co-occurrence there was scored across all 110 or so repertoires. Most TCR sequences were observed very rarely across donors, whereas some public TCRs were present in many individuals. A few of the identified cytomegalovirus-associated TCR beta chains were confirmed in vitro to be specific for cytomegalovirus antigens.

Library method: the immunoSEQ multiplex PCR assay. From the authors' description of their analysis: A statistical classification framework was developed to diagnose cytomegalovirus status using the catalog of TCR beta chain sequences. TCRdb took this table from immuneACCESS and kept in-frame rearrangements with V and J called. Such tables lack part of the clones; where checked against another copy, unresolved V genes explain under half of the gap, and the rest is unexplained. D and trimming were read from the DNA, whereas the V and J calls and clone size are those reported in that table. This sample is represented by approximately 70,000 clones; about 94% of them were singletons. More than 0.8% of the sample comes from the top ten. Germline trimming amounts to 2 bases on V and 4 bases on J, with 6 as the count of junction bases outside the gene matches. Measured from the cysteine to the phenylalanine, the CDR3 is 15 residues long. Only CDR3 DNA remains: 45 bases, in frame from the first base. Sequences MRHNA (CDR1) and SNTAGT (CDR2) are obtained from the germline V gene.

The sequenced material came from PBMCs. The chain is assembled from TRBV6-4 and TRBJ2-3, with TRBD2 identical over 7 junction bases. The sequence derives from a young woman in good health and CMV-seronegative. This receptor carries the CDR3 CASSDGGRVSDTQYF. The DNA is TGTGCCAGCAGTGACGGTGGGAGGGTCTCAGATACGCAGTATTTT.